This paragraph covers one T cell receptor beta chain sequence. The clone's antigen remains unknown. Base-call qualities are not available, and no considerably larger clone is one nucleotide away. The data are from a study of T-cell reconstitution after alpha-beta-depleted transplantation in children (TCRdb year 2016). For context, the study as a whole: The study quantitatively tracked T-cell immune reconstitution after TCRalphabeta/CD19-depleted allogeneic hematopoietic cell transplantation in children using TCR repertoire profiling.

The protocol used for the library was PCR. The sequencer listed for this sample is Illumina HiSeq 2500. TCR libraries were prepared with molecular barcoding, using unique molecular identifiers to normalize TCRbeta repertoire quantification. Using fastp at Q25 and MiXCR, TCRdb reprocessed the public reads and kept productive beta chains. Entries are consolidated by CDR3 protein sequence, retaining the most common genes and DNA. This sample holds approximately 400,000 distinct CDR3 sequences; about a tenth were observed only once. The ten largest clones represent over 4.5% of the sample. The germline V gene specifies SGHTA as CDR1 and FQGNSA as CDR2. V and J lose 6 bases and 1 base, and a span of 12 bases separates them. The CDR3 has 14 amino acids, counting the end cysteine and phenylalanine. Of all the DNA, just the CDR3 is kept, 42 bases in frame from base 1.

The rearranged segments are TRBV7-2 and TRBJ2-5; a tentative D call is TRBD2 (5 bases match). The sequences come from PBMCs from the stem cell graft donor, collected from the stem cell graft. The sequence was collected from a human donor who donated a stem cell graft to a child with acute myeloid leukemia. DNA sequence: TGTGCCAGCAGATTGGTAGCGTCCCAAGAGACCCAGTACTTC. This gives the protein CASRLVASQETQYF.